A selection of T cell receptor beta chains follows, all from one sample in a study of shared clonotypes between healthy human individuals. Repertoires were generated with immunoSEQ multiplex PCR, while TCRdb's copy carries only in-frame clones and drops some. The sample contains approximately 1,500,000 clones, approximately 98% of which appear only once. The sequencing input was naive CD4+ T cells sorted from blood. These receptors were obtained from a young man in good health. Each CDR3 is given with its conserved first and last residue. A D gene is named only where the DNA matches it firmly. Some rows mark clone size as missing; the rest say once, few, many or name a class of expanded clone.

D gene: .; clone size: once; J gene: TRBJ2-7; V gene: TRBV6-6; CDR3 DNA: TGTGCCAGCAGTTACTCTCCCAGGGACGGTCGGGAGCAGTACTTC; CDR3 protein: CASSYSPRDGREQYF
D gene: .; clone size: .; J gene: TRBJ2-2; V gene: TRBV6-1; CDR3 DNA: TGTGCCAGCCGTGGAGACCTAAACACCGGGGAGCTGTTTTTT; CDR3 protein: CASRGDLNTGELFF
D gene: .; clone size: .; J gene: TRBJ1-5; V gene: TRBV28; CDR3 DNA: TGTGCCAGCAGTTTCTACCTTCCACAGAATAGCAATCAGCCCCAGCATTTT; CDR3 protein: CASSFYLPQNSNQPQHF
D gene: TRBD2; clone size: .; J gene: TRBJ2-5; V gene: TRBV6-5; CDR3 DNA: TGTGCCAGCAGTTACTTACCCAGCGGGATCCAAGAGACCCAGTACTTC; CDR3 protein: CASSYLPSGIQETQYF
D gene: TRBD2; clone size: once; J gene: TRBJ2-7; V gene: TRBV5-1; CDR3 DNA: TGCGCCAGCAGCTTGGTACTAGCGGGTGACGAGCAGTACTTC; CDR3 protein: CASSLVLAGDEQYF
D gene: TRBD2; clone size: .; J gene: TRBJ2-5; V gene: TRBV9; CDR3 DNA: TGTGCCAGCAGCGTAGCGACTAGCGGTGGGACCCAGTACTTC; CDR3 protein: CASSVATSGGTQYF
D gene: .; clone size: .; J gene: TRBJ2-7; V gene: TRBV28; CDR3 DNA: TGTGCCAGCAGTTTAACGAGCAGGATCCCCTACGAGCAGTACTTC; CDR3 protein: CASSLTSRIPYEQYF
D gene: .; clone size: .; J gene: TRBJ2-7; V gene: TRBV2; CDR3 DNA: TGTGCCAGCAGTGTCAGGGGCGAATTTCACTACGAGCAGTACTTC; CDR3 protein: CASSVRGEFHYEQYF
D gene: .; clone size: .; J gene: TRBJ1-1; V gene: TRBV20-1; CDR3 DNA: TGCAGTGCTTCCGGGGCTCCTGAAGCTTTCTTT; CDR3 protein: CSASGAPEAFF
D gene: .; clone size: .; J gene: TRBJ1-1; V gene: TRBV18; CDR3 DNA: TGTGCCAGCTCACCCAAATTCCCGGGAGTGAACACTGAAGCTTTCTTT; CDR3 protein: CASSPKFPGVNTEAFF
D gene: TRBD2; clone size: .; J gene: TRBJ2-5; V gene: TRBV7-2; CDR3 DNA: TGTGCCAGCAGCCCGCCGGGACTAGCGGGAGAGACCCAGTACTTC; CDR3 protein: CASSPPGLAGETQYF
D gene: TRBD1; clone size: .; J gene: TRBJ1-3; V gene: TRBV18; CDR3 DNA: TGTGCCAGCTCAAGCGGGACAGTCTCTGGAAACACCATATATTTT; CDR3 protein: CASSSGTVSGNTIYF
D gene: TRBD2; clone size: .; J gene: TRBJ2-5; V gene: TRBV19; CDR3 DNA: TGTGCCAGTAGTATAGCGGGGGGTACGGGGCAAGAGACCCAGTACTTC; CDR3 protein: CASSIAGGTGQETQYF
D gene: .; clone size: .; J gene: TRBJ1-2; V gene: TRBV4-1; CDR3 DNA: TGCGCCAGCAGCCAAGACGGCTATGGCTACACCTTC; CDR3 protein: CASSQDGYGYTF
D gene: .; clone size: once; J gene: TRBJ2-7; V gene: TRBV27; CDR3 DNA: TGTGCCAGCAGTACGGGACTCCCTCACTTC; CDR3 protein: CASSTGLPHF
D gene: .; clone size: once; J gene: TRBJ2-7; V gene: TRBV20-1; CDR3 DNA: TGCAGTGCTATAACAGGGTACGAGCAGTACTTC; CDR3 protein: CSAITGYEQYF
D gene: .; clone size: .; J gene: TRBJ2-3; V gene: TRBV9; CDR3 DNA: TGTGCCAGCAGCGTAGGAAGCTTCGCAGATACGCAGTATTTT; CDR3 protein: CASSVGSFADTQYF
D gene: .; clone size: .; J gene: TRBJ2-1; V gene: TRBV6-5; CDR3 DNA: TGTGCCAGCAAAGGGCCCGTCGAGAATGAGCAGTTCTTC; CDR3 protein: CASKGPVENEQFF
D gene: .; clone size: .; J gene: TRBJ1-1; V gene: TRBV28; CDR3 DNA: TGTGCCAGCAGCCTCGTTCCCGTAAGGGGTACTGAAGCTTTCTTT; CDR3 protein: CASSLVPVRGTEAFF
D gene: .; clone size: .; J gene: TRBJ1-1; V gene: TRBV16; CDR3 DNA: TGTGCCAGCGCGATTGGCCGGATGAACACTGAAGCTTTCTTT; CDR3 protein: CASAIGRMNTEAFF
D gene: TRBD2; clone size: .; J gene: TRBJ2-1; V gene: TRBV18; CDR3 DNA: TGTGCCAGCTCACCACAAAAGCGGGAGGGCCGTAATGAGCAGTTCTTC; CDR3 protein: CASSPQKREGRNEQFF
D gene: TRBD2; clone size: .; J gene: TRBJ2-5; V gene: TRBV27; CDR3 DNA: TGTGCCAGCAGTTTAGCGGCGGGGGGTGGTGGAACCCAGTACTTC; CDR3 protein: CASSLAAGGGGTQYF
D gene: TRBD2; clone size: .; J gene: TRBJ2-7; V gene: TRBV6-1; CDR3 DNA: TGTGCCAGCGAATTAGCGGGGCTAAGGTACGAGCAGTACTTC; CDR3 protein: CASELAGLRYEQYF
D gene: .; clone size: .; J gene: TRBJ2-1; V gene: TRBV7-2; CDR3 DNA: TGTGCCAGCAGCTTAAGATGGTCAGGGCCCTACAATGAGCAGTTCTTC; CDR3 protein: CASSLRWSGPYNEQFF
D gene: TRBD1; clone size: .; J gene: TRBJ2-1; V gene: TRBV11-2; CDR3 DNA: TGTGCCAGCAGCTCGACAGGGGCTTTGAGAAATGAGCAGTTCTTC; CDR3 protein: CASSSTGALRNEQFF
D gene: .; clone size: .; J gene: TRBJ2-1; V gene: TRBV2; CDR3 DNA: TGTGCCAGCAGTCCCGGGAGAAGCTCCTACAATGAGCAGTTCTTC; CDR3 protein: CASSPGRSSYNEQFF
D gene: TRBD1; clone size: .; J gene: TRBJ2-7; V gene: TRBV2; CDR3 DNA: TGTGCCAGCAGTAGTGGGACAGGGCGGCTCTACGAGCAGTACTTC; CDR3 protein: CASSSGTGRLYEQYF
D gene: .; clone size: .; J gene: TRBJ1-1; V gene: TRBV29-1; CDR3 DNA: TGCAGCGTTGAGAGTCGGGGAACTGAAGCTTTCTTT; CDR3 protein: CSVESRGTEAFF
D gene: TRBD2; clone size: .; J gene: TRBJ2-7; V gene: TRBV5-5; CDR3 DNA: TGTGCCAGCAGCTTAGGGACTAGTAATATCTACGAGCAGTACTTC; CDR3 protein: CASSLGTSNIYEQYF
D gene: .; clone size: .; J gene: TRBJ1-2; V gene: TRBV2; CDR3 DNA: TGTGCCAGCAGTGTGACAGGCTACTATGGCTACACCTTC; CDR3 protein: CASSVTGYYGYTF
D gene: .; clone size: .; J gene: TRBJ2-2; V gene: TRBV19; CDR3 DNA: TGTGCCAGTAGTCCTATTCTGGTAGGGCAGTTGGTTCTAAACACCGGGGAGCTGTTTTTT; CDR3 protein: CASSPILVGQLVLNTGELFF
D gene: .; clone size: .; J gene: TRBJ2-7; V gene: TRBV18; CDR3 DNA: TGTGCCAGCTCACCCATCCCTAGCGCGAGCTCCTACGAGCAGTACTTC; CDR3 protein: CASSPIPSASSYEQYF
D gene: .; clone size: .; J gene: TRBJ2-1; V gene: TRBV5-1; CDR3 DNA: TGCGCCAGCAGGCAAATCTCAGCTGCCGCCTACAATGAGCAGTTCTTC; CDR3 protein: CASRQISAAAYNEQFF
D gene: .; clone size: .; J gene: TRBJ2-3; V gene: TRBV5-4; CDR3 DNA: TGTGCCAGCAGCCGACCTGGAACGGAGATGACAGATACGCAGTATTTT; CDR3 protein: CASSRPGTEMTDTQYF
D gene: .; clone size: .; J gene: TRBJ2-7; V gene: TRBV15; CDR3 DNA: TGTGCCACCCAAGGAGCCTACGAGCAGTACTTC; CDR3 protein: CATQGAYEQYF
D gene: .; clone size: .; J gene: TRBJ1-2; V gene: TRBV2; CDR3 DNA: TGTGCCAGCAGTGAAGCGCTTCGGCCAGGGAGCTACACCTTC; CDR3 protein: CASSEALRPGSYTF
D gene: .; clone size: .; J gene: TRBJ1-3; V gene: TRBV5-1; CDR3 DNA: TGCGCCAGCAGCTTGGACCTTGGCAACACCATATATTTT; CDR3 protein: CASSLDLGNTIYF
D gene: TRBD1; clone size: .; J gene: TRBJ1-2; V gene: TRBV5-4; CDR3 DNA: TGTGCCAGCAGCGGATGGACAGGGGGTGGCTACACCTTC; CDR3 protein: CASSGWTGGGYTF
D gene: TRBD2; clone size: few; J gene: TRBJ2-7; V gene: TRBV27; CDR3 DNA: TGTGCCAGCACGGGTAGCGGGGCTGTACGGGAGCAGTACTTC; CDR3 protein: CASTGSGAVREQYF
D gene: .; clone size: .; J gene: TRBJ1-1; V gene: TRBV7-8; CDR3 DNA: TGTGCCAGCAGCTCAATCAGGGGGAACACTGAAGCTTTCTTT; CDR3 protein: CASSSIRGNTEAFF
D gene: .; clone size: .; J gene: TRBJ2-1; V gene: TRBV9; CDR3 DNA: TGTGCCAGCAGCCCAGGTGGTAGAACCCCCCGCAATGAGCAGTTCTTC; CDR3 protein: CASSPGGRTPRNEQFF
D gene: .; clone size: .; J gene: TRBJ2-2; V gene: TRBV27; CDR3 DNA: TGTGCCAGCAGTTTATTGGGCGGGACCGGGTGGAACACCGGGGAGCTGTTTTTT; CDR3 protein: CASSLLGGTGWNTGELFF
D gene: .; clone size: .; J gene: TRBJ1-5; V gene: TRBV27; CDR3 DNA: TGTGCCAGCAGTGTGATGGGGGCTCAGCCCCAGCATTTT; CDR3 protein: CASSVMGAQPQHF
D gene: TRBD2; clone size: .; J gene: TRBJ2-5; V gene: TRBV25-1; CDR3 DNA: TGTGCCAGCAGTGAATGGCTAGCGGGAGGTCGTCCCCAAGAGACCCAGTACTTC; CDR3 protein: CASSEWLAGGRPQETQYF
D gene: .; clone size: .; J gene: TRBJ2-7; V gene: TRBV7-2; CDR3 DNA: TGTGCCAGCAGCTTAGCAATAACGGACTATAGCTACGAGCAGTACTTC; CDR3 protein: CASSLAITDYSYEQYF
D gene: .; clone size: .; J gene: TRBJ1-2; V gene: TRBV4-1; CDR3 DNA: TGCGCCAGCAGCCAAGTTAGTGGGTCATTCAACTATGGCTACACCTTC; CDR3 protein: CASSQVSGSFNYGYTF
D gene: TRBD1; clone size: .; J gene: TRBJ2-2; V gene: TRBV9; CDR3 DNA: TGTGCCAGCAGCGTACTTACAGGGGCCCTCGGCGGGGAGCTGTTTTTT; CDR3 protein: CASSVLTGALGGELFF
D gene: .; clone size: once; J gene: TRBJ2-2; V gene: TRBV7-9; CDR3 DNA: TGTGCCAGCAGCTTAGCGGGGCCGCGAGGCACCGGGGAGCTGTTTTTT; CDR3 protein: CASSLAGPRGTGELFF
D gene: .; clone size: once; J gene: TRBJ2-1; V gene: TRBV2; CDR3 DNA: TGTGCCAGCAGTAAGGACCAGGGCGATGAGCAGTTCTTC; CDR3 protein: CASSKDQGDEQFF
D gene: .; clone size: .; J gene: TRBJ2-3; V gene: TRBV7-9; CDR3 DNA: TGTGCCAGCAGCTTAGCGTCAACTTTGGACACAGATACGCAGTATTTT; CDR3 protein: CASSLASTLDTDTQYF
D gene: TRBD2; clone size: .; J gene: TRBJ2-7; V gene: TRBV28; CDR3 DNA: TGTGCCAGCAGCCCTGGACTAGCGATGGGGTATTTTTACTTC; CDR3 protein: CASSPGLAMGYFYF
D gene: .; clone size: .; J gene: TRBJ1-1; V gene: TRBV28; CDR3 DNA: TGTGCCAGCAGTGGTCCCCCCCCCAAGGACACTGAAGCTTTCTTT; CDR3 protein: CASSGPPPKDTEAFF
D gene: TRBD1; clone size: .; J gene: TRBJ1-1; V gene: TRBV9; CDR3 DNA: TGTGCCAGCAGCGTGACTACAGGGGCCACTGAAGCTTTCTTT; CDR3 protein: CASSVTTGATEAFF
D gene: TRBD1; clone size: .; J gene: TRBJ2-7; V gene: TRBV28; CDR3 DNA: TGTGCCAGCAGGGGACAGGGGGCGAGCTACGAGCAGTACTTC; CDR3 protein: CASRGQGASYEQYF